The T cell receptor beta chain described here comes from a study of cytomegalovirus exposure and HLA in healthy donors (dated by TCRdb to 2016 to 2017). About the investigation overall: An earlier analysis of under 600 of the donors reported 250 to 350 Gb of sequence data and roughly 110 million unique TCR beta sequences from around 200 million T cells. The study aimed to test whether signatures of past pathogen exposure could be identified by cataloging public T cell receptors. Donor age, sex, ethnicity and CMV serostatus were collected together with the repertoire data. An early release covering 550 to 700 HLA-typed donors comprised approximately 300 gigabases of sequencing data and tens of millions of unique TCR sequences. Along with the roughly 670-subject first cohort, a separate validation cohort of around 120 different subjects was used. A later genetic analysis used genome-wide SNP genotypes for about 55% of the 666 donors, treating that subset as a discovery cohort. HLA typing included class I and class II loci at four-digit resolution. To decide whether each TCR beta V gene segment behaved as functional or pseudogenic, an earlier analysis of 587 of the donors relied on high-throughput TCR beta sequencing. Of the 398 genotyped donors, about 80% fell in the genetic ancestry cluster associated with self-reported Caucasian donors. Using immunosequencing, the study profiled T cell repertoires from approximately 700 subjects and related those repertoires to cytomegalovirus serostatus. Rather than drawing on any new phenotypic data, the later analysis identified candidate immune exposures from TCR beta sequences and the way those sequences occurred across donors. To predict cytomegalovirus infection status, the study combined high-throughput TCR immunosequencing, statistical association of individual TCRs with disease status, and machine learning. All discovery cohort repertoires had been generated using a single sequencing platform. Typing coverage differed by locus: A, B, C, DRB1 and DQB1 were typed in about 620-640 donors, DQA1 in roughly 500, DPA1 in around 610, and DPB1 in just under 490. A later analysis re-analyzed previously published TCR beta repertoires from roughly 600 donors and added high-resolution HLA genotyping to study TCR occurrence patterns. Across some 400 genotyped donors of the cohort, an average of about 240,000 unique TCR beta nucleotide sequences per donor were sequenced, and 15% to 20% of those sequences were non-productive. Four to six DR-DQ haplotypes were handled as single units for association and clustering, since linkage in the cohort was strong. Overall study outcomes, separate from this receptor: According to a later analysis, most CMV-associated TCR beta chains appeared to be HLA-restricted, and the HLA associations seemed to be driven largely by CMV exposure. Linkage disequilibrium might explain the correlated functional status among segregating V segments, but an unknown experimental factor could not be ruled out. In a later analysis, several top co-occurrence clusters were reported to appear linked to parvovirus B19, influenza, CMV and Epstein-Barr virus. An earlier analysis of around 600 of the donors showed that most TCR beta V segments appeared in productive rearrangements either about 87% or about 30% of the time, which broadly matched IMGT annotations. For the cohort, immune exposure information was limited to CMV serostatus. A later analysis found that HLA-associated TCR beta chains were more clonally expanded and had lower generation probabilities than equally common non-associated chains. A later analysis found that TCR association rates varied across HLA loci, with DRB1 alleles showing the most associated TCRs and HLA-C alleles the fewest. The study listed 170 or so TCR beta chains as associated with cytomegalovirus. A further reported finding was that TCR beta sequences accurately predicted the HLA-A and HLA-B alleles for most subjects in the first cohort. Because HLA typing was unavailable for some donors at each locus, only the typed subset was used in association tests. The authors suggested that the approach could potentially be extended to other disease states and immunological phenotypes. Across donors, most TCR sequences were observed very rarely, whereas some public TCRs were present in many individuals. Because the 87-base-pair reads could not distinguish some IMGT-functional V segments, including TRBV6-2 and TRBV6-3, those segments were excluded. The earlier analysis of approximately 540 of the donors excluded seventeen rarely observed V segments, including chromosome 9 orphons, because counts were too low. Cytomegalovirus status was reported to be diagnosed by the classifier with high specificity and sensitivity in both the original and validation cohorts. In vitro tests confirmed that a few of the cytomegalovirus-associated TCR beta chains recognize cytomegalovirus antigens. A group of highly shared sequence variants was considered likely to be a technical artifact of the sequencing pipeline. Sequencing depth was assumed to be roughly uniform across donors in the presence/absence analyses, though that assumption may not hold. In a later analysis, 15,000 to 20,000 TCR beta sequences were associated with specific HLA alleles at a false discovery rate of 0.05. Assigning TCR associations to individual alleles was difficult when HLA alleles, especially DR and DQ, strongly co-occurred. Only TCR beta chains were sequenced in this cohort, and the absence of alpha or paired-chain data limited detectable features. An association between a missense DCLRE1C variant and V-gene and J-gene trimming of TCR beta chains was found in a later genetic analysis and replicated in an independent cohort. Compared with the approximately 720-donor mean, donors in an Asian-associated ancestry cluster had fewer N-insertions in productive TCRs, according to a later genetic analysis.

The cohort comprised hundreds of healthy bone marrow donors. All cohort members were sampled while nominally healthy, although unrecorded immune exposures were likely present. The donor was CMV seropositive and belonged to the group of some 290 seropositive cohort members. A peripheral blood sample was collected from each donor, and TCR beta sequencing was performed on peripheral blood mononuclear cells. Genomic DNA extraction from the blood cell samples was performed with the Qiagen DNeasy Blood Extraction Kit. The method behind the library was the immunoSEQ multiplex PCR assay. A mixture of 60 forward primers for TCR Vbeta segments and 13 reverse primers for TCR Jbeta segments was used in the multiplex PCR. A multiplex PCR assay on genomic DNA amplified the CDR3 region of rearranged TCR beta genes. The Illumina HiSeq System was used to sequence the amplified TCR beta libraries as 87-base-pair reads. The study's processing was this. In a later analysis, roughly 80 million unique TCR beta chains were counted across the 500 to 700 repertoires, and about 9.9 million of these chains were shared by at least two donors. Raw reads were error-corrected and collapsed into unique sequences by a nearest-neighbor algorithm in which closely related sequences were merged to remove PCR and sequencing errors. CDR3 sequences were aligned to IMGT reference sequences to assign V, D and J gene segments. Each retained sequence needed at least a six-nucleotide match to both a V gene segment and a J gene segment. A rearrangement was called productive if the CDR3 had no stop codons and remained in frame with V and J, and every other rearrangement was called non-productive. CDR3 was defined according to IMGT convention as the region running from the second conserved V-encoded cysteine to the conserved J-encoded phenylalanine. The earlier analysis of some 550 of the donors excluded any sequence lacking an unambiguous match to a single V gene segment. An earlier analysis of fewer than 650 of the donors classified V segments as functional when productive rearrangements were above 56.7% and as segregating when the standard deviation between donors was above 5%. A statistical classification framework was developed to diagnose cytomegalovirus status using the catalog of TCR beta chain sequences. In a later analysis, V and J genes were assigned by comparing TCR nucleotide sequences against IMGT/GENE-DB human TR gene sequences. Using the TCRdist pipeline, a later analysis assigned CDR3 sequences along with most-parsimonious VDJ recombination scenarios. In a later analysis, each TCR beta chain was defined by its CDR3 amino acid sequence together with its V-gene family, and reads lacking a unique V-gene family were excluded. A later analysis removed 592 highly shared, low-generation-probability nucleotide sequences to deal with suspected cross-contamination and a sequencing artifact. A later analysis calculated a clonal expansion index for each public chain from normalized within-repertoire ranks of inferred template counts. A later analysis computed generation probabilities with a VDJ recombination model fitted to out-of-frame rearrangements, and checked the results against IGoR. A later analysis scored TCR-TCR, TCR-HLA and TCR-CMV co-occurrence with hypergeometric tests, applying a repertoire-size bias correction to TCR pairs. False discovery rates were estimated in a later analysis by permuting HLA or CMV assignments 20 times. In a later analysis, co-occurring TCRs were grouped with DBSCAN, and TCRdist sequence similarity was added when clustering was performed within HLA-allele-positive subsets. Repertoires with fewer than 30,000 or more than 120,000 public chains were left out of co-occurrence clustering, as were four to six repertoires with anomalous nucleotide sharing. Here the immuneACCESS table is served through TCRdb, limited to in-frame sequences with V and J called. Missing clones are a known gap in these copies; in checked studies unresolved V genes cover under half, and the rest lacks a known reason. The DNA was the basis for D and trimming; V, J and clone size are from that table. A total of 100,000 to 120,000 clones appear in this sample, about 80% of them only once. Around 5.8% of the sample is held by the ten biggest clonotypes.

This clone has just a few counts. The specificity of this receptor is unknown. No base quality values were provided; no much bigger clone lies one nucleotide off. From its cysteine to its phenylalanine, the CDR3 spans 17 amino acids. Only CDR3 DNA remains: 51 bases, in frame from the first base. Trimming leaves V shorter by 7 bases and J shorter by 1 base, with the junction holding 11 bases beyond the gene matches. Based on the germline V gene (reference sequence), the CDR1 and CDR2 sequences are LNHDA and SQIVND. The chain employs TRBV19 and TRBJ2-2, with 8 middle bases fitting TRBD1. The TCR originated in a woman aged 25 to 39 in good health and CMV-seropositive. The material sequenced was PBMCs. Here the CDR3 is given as CASISHSGQGNTGELFF. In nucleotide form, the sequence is TGTGCCAGTATTTCACACTCCGGACAGGGGAACACCGGGGAGCTGTTTTTT.